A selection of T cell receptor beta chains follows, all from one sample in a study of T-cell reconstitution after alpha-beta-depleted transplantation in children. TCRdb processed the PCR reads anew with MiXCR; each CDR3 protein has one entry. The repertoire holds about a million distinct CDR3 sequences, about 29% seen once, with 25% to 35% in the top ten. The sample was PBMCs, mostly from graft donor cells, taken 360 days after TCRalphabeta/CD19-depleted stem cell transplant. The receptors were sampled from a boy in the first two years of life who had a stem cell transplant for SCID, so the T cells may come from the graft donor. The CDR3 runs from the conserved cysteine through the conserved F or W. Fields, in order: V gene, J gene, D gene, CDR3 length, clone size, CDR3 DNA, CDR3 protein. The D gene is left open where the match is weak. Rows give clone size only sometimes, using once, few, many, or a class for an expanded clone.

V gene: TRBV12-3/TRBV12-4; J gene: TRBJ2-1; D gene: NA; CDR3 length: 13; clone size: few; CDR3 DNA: TGTGCCAGCAGGCTCCCCCGGGACAATGAGCAGTTCTTC; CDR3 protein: CASRLPRDNEQFF
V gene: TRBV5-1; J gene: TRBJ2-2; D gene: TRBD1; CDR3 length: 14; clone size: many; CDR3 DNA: TGTGCCAGCAGTTTGGACAGGGCCACCGGGGAGCTGTTTTTT; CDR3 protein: CASSLDRATGELFF
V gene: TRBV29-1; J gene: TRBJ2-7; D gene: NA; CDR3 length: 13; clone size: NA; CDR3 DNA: TGCAGCGTTGGATTTCTATCGGACTACGAGCAGTACTTC; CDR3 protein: CSVGFLSDYEQYF
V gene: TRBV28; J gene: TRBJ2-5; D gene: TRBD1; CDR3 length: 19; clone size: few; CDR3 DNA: TGTGCCAGCAGTTTTGGTCCGGGACAGGGGACCATTTGGGCCGGGGCCCAGTACTTC; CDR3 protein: CASSFGPGQGTIWAGAQYF
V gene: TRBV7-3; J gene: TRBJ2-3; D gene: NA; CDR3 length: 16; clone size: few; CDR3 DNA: TGTGCCAGCAGCTTAATGGGTAGCTCAGGAGCAGATACGCAGTATTTT; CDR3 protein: CASSLMGSSGADTQYF
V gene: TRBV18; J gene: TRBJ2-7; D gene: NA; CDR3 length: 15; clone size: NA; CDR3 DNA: TGTGCCAGCTCACCGGGGCCAGATTCCGACTACGAGCAGTACTTC; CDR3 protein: CASSPGPDSDYEQYF
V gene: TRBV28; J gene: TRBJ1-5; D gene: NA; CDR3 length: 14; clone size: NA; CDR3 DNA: TGTGCCAGCAGGCCCACGGTTAGCAATCAGCCCCAGCATTTT; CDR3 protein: CASRPTVSNQPQHF
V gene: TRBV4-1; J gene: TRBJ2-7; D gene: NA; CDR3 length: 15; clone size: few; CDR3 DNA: TGCGCCAGCAGCCAAGTGGGAATGGGATCCTACGAGCAGTACTTC; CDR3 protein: CASSQVGMGSYEQYF
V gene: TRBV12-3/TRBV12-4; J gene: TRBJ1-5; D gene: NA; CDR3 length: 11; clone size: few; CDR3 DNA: TGTGCCAGCAGTTCAGGTGGGCCCCAGCATTTT; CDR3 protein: CASSSGGPQHF
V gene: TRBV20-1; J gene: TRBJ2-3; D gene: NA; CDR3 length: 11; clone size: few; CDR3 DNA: TGCAGTGGAAGGTTTACAGATACGCAGTATTTT; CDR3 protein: CSGRFTDTQYF
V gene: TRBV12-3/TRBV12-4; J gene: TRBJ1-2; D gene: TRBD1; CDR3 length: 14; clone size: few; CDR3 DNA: TGTGCCAGCAGTCCCTCGACAGGGAGGTCGGGCTACACCTTC; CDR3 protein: CASSPSTGRSGYTF
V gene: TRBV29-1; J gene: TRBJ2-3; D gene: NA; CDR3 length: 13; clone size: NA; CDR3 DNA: TGCAGCGTCCCCGGGGGGCGTAGAGATACGCAGTATTTT; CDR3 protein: CSVPGGRRDTQYF
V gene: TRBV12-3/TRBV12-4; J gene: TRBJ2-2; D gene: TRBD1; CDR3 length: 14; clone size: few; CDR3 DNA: TGTGCCAGCAGTGACACAGGGGACGGCGGGGAGCTGTTTTTT; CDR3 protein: CASSDTGDGGELFF
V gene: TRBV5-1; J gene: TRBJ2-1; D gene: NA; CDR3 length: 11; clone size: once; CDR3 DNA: TGCGCCAGCGGCCCTCCGGATGAGCAGTTCTTC; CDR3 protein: CASGPPDEQFF
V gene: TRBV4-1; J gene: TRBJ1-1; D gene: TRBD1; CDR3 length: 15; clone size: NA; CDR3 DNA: TGCGCCAGCAGCCAGCAGGACAGGGTGAACACTGAAGCTTTCTTT; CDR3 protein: CASSQQDRVNTEAFF
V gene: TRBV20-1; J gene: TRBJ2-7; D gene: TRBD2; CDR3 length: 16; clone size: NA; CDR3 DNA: TGCAGTGCCGTGACTAGCGGGGGGCCGAGCTCCTACGAGCAGTACTTC; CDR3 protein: CSAVTSGGPSSYEQYF
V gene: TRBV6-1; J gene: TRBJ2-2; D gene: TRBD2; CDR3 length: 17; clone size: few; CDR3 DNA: TGTGCCAGCAGCCCTACGACTAGCGGGGGGGTTACCGGGGAGCTGTTTTTT; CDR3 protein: CASSPTTSGGVTGELFF
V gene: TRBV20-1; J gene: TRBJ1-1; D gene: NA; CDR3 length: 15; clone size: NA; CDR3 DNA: TGCAGTGCTAGAGATCCGCGGGGTAGGGACACTGAAGCTTTCTTT; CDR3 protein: CSARDPRGRDTEAFF
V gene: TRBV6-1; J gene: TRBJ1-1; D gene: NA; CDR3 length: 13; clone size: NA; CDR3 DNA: TGTGCCACTAACAGGAATTTGAACACTGAAGCTTTCTTT; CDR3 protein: CATNRNLNTEAFF
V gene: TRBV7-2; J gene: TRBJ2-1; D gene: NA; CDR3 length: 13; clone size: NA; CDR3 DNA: TGTGCCAGCAGCTTAGGTCCTAGGGATGAGCAGTTCTTC; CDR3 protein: CASSLGPRDEQFF
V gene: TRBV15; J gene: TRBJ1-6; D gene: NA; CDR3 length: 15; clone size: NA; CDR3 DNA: TGTGCCACCAGCAGAGACGTTGGGACCGATTCACCCCTCCACTTT; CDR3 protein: CATSRDVGTDSPLHF
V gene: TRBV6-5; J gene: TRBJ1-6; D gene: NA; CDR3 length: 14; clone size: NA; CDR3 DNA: TGTGCCAGCAGTTACCGCCCGGGCCCTTACCAATTCCACTTT; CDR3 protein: CASSYRPGPYQFHF
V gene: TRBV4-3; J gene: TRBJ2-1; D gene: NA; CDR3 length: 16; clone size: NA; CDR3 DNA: TGCGCCAGCAGCCAAGTATTGAGCCTACCCTACAATGAGCAGTTCTTC; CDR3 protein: CASSQVLSLPYNEQFF
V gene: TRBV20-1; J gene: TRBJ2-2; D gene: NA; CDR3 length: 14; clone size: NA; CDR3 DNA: TGCAGTGCTAGTATGACGCCCAACACCGGGGAGCTGTTTTTT; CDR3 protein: CSASMTPNTGELFF
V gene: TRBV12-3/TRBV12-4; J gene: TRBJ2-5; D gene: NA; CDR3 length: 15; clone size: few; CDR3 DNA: TGTGCCAGCTCCCCTCGGAGTCTGCCGAAAGAGACCCAGTACTTC; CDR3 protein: CASSPRSLPKETQYF
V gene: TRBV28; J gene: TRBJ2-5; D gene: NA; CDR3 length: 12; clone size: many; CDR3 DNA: TGTGCCAGCAGTCGGTTTGGGGAGACCCAGTACTTC; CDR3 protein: CASSRFGETQYF
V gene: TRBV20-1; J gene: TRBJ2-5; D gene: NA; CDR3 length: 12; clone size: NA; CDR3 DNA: TGCAGTGCTAGAGAATCAGGAGAGACCCAGTACTTC; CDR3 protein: CSARESGETQYF
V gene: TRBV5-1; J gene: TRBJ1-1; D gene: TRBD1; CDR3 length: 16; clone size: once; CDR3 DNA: TGCGCCAGCAGCTTGGTAGCAGGGGGGACGAACACTGAAGCTTTCTTT; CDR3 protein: CASSLVAGGTNTEAFF
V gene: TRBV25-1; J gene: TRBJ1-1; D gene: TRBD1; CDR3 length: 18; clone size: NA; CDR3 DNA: TGTGCCAGCAGTCCACGTGAGGACAGGGCTTACATGAACACTGAAGCTTTCTTT; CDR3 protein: CASSPREDRAYMNTEAFF
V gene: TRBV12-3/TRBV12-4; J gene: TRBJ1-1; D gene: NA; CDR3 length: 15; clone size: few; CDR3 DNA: TGTGCCAGCAGTTTCCGATCTCAGAGGGGCACTGAAGCTTTCTTT; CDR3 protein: CASSFRSQRGTEAFF
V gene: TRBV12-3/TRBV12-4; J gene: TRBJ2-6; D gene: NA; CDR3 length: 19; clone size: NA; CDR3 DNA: TGTGCCTGCTGTTTAGCCCTGACAGTCCTCCCTAGGGGGGCCAACGTCCTGACTTTC; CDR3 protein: CACCLALTVLPRGANVLTF
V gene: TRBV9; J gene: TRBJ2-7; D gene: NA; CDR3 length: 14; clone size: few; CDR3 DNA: TGTGCCAGCAGCGTAGAATCTGCCTCCTACGAGCAGTACTTC; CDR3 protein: CASSVESASYEQYF
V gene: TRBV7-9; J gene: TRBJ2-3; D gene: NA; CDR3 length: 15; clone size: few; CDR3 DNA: TGTGCCAGCAGCTACTGGTTGGGGTTTGACGATACGCAGTATTTT; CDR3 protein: CASSYWLGFDDTQYF
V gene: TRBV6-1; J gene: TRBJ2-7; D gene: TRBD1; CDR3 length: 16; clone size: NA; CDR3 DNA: TGTGCCAGCAGTGCGTTTTCCGGGACAGGGACTCCCGAGCAGTACTTC; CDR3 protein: CASSAFSGTGTPEQYF
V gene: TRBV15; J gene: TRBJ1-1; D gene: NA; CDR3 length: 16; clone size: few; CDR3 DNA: TGTGCCACCAGCCCAACCCACCAGTGGGGTCACGCTGAAGCTTTCTTT; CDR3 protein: CATSPTHQWGHAEAFF
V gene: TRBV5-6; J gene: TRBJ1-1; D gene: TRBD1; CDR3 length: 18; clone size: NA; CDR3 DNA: TGTGCCAGCAGCTTGGCCGGGTCAGGGGGCGAGGTGAGCACTGAAGCTTTCTTT; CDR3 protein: CASSLAGSGGEVSTEAFF
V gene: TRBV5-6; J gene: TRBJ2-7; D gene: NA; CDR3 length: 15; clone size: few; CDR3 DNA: TGTGCCAGCAGCTTTGGGAGTTCCCCCTCCTACGAGCAGTACTTC; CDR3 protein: CASSFGSSPSYEQYF
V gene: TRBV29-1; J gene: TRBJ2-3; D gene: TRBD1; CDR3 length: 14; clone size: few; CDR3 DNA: TGCAGCGTTGGGACAGGGGTTCGGTTAGATACGCAGTATTTT; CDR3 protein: CSVGTGVRLDTQYF
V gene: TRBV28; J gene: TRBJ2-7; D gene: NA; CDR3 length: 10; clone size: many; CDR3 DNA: TGTGCCAGCAGTTCGGGCGAGCAGTACTTC; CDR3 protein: CASSSGEQYF
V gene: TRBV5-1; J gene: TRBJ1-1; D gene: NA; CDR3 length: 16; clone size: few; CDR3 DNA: TGCGCCAGCAGCTTGAGGGCTACACAGCCGAACACTGAAGCTTTCTTT; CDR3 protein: CASSLRATQPNTEAFF
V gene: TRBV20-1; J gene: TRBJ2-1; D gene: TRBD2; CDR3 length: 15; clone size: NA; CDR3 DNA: TGCAGAGCTACCCTATTTTCTCGCGGGGGGCCCGAGCAGTTCTTC; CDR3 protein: CRATLFSRGGPEQFF
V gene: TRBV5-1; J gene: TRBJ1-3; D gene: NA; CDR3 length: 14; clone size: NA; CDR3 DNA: TGCGCCAGCAGCTTGGGGACAGAAGGAAACACCATATATTTT; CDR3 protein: CASSLGTEGNTIYF
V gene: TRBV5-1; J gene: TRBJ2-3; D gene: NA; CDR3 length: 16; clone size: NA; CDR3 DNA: TGCGCCAGCGGGGGGGTGCAGGGGTACGACACAGATACGCAGTATTTT; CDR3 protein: CASGGVQGYDTDTQYF
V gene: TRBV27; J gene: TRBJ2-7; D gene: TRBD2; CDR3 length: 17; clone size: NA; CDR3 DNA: TGTGCCAGCAGCCTTACCTTACTAGCGGGAGACCCCTACGAGCAGTACTTC; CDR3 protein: CASSLTLLAGDPYEQYF
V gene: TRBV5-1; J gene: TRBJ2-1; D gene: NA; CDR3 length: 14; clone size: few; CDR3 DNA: TGCGCCAGCAGCGGCGGGACTTTCTACAATGAGCAGTTCTTC; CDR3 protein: CASSGGTFYNEQFF
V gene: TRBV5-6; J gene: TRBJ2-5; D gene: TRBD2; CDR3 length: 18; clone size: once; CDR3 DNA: TGTGCCAGCAGCTTTGGGACTAGCGGGGCGCAAATCCAAGAGACCCAGTACTTC; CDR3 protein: CASSFGTSGAQIQETQYF
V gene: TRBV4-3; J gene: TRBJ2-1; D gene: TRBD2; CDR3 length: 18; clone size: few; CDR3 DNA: TGCGCCAGCAGCCGGGTTGCCCGGAGACTAGCGGGGGGGCTTGAGCAGTTCTTC; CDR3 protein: CASSRVARRLAGGLEQFF
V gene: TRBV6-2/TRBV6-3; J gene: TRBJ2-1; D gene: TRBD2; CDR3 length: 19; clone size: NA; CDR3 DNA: TGTGCCAGCAGCCGAGGCCCCCCGCTAGCGGGGGGGCCTATTAGTGAGCAGTTCTTC; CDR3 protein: CASSRGPPLAGGPISEQFF
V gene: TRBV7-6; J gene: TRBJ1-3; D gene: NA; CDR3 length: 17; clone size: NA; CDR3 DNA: TGTGCCAGCAGCTTAGCTCTTAATTCAGTCACTGGAAACACCATATATTTT; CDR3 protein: CASSLALNSVTGNTIYF
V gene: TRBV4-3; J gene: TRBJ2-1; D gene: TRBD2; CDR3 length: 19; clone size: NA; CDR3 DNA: TGCGCCAGCAGCCAAGATCACTCGGGACGGGGGGGCTTTTACAATGAGCAGTTCTTC; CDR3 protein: CASSQDHSGRGGFYNEQFF
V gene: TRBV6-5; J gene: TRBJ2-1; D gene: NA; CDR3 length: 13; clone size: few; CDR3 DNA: TGTGCCAGCAGTTCAGGGAACTACAATGAGCAGTTCTTC; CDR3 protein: CASSSGNYNEQFF
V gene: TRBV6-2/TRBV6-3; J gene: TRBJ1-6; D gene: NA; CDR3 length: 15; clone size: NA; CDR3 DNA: TGTGCCAGCAGTTACCGGAGTGATTTCGGTTCACCCCTCCACTTT; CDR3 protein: CASSYRSDFGSPLHF
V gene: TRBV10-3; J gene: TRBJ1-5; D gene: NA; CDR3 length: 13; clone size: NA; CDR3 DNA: TGTGCCATCAGCCTCGGGTACAATCAGCCCCAGCATTTT; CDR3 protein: CAISLGYNQPQHF
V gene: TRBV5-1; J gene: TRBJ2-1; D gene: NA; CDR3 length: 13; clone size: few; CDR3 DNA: TGCGCCAGCAGCCCTCTGGCGTATGATGAGCAGTTCTTC; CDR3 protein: CASSPLAYDEQFF
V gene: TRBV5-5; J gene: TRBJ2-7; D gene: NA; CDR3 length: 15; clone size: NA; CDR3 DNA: TGTGCCAGCAGCTCACCGGGAAAAAAGGGGTACGAGCAGTACTTC; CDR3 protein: CASSSPGKKGYEQYF
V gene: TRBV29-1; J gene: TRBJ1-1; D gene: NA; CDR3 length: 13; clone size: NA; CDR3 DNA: TGCAGCGTTCGGACAACCGGAGGTACTGAAGCTTTCTTT; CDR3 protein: CSVRTTGGTEAFF
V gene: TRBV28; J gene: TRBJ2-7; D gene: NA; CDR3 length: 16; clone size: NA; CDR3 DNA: TGTGCCAGCAGTGGTCCGGGACACCGGAGAAGCTACGAGCAGTACTTC; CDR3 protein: CASSGPGHRRSYEQYF